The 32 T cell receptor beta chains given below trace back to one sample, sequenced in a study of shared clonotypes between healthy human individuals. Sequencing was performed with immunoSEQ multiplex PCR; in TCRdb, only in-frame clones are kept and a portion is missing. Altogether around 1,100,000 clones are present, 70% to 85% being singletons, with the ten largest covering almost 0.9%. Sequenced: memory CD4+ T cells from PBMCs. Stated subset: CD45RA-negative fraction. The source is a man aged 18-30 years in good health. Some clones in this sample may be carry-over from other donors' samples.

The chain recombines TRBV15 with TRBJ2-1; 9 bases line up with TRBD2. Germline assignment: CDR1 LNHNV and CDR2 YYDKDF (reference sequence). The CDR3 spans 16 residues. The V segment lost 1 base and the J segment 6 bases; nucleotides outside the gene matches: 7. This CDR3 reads CATSRGGAGGRNEQFF. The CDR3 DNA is TGTGCCACCAGCAGAGGCGGAGCGGGAGGCCGCAATGAGCAGTTCTTC.

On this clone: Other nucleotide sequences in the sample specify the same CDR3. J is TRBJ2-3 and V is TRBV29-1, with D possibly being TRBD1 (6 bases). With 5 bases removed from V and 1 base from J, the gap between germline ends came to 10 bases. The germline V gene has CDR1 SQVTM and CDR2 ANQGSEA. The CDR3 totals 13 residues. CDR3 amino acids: CSVRGGGTDTQYF. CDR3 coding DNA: TGCAGCGTTCGAGGGGGAGGCACAGATACGCAGTATTTT.

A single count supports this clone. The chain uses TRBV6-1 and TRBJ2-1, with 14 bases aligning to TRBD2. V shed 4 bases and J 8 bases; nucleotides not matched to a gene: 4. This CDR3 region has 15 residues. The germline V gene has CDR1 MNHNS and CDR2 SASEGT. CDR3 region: CASSGLAGGRDEQFF. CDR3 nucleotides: TGTGCCAGCAGTGGACTAGCGGGAGGGAGGGATGAGCAGTTCTTC.

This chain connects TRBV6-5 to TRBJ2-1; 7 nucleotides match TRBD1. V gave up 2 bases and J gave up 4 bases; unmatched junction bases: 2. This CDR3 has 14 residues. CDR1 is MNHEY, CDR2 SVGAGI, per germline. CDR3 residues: CASSYRGLYNEQFF. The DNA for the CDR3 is TGTGCCAGCAGTTACAGGGGGCTTTACAATGAGCAGTTCTTC.

The CDR3 reads CASSQMLGRETQYF. The CDR3 region has the DNA TGTGCCAGCAGCCAGATGCTGGGACGGGAGACCCAGTACTTC. This chain links TRBV6-5 with TRBJ2-5; TRBD1 or TRBD2 may be the D gene (5 bases each). V lost 6 bases, J lost 5 bases, and 16 bases lay in between. The V gene's germline CDR1 is MNHEY and CDR2 SVGAGI. The CDR3 runs 14 residues.

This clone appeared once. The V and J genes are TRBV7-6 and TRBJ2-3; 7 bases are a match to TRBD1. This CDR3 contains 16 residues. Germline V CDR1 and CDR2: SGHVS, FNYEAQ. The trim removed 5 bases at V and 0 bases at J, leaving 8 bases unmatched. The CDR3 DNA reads TGTGCCAGCAGCCTCCGTCAGGGGGTCAGCACAGATACGCAGTATTTT. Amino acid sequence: CASSLRQGVSTDTQYF.

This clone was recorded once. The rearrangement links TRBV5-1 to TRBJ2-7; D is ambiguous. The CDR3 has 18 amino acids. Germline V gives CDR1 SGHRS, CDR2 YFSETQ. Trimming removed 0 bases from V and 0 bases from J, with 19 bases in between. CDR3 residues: CASSLAPQWRPDSYEQYF. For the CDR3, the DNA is TGCGCCAGCAGCTTGGCCCCCCAATGGAGACCCGACTCCTACGAGCAGTACTTC.

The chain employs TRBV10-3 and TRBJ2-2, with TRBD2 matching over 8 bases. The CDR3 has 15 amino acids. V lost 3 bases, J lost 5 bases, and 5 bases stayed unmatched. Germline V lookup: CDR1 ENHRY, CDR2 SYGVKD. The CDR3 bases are TGTGCCATCAGTGAATCTAGCGGGTTTACCGGGGAGCTGTTTTTT. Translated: CAISESSGFTGELFF.

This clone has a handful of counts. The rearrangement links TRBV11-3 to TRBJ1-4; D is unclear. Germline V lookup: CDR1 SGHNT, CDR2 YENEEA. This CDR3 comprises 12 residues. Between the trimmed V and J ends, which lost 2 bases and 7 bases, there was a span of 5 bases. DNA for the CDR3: TGTGCCAGCAGCTTAAAGGGTGAAAAACTGTTTTTT. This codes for CASSLKGEKLFF. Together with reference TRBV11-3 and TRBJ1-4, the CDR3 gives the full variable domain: EAGVVQSPRYKIIEKKQPVAFWCNPISGHNTLYWYLQNLGQGPELLIRYENEEAVDDSQLPKDRFSAERLKGVDSTLKIQPAELGDSAVYLCASSLKGEKLFFGSGTQLSVL.

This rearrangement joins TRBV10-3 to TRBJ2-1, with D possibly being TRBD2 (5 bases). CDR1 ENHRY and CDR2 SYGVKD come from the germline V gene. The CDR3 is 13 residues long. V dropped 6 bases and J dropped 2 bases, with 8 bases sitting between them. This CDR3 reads CAIRRETYNEQFF. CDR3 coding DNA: TGTGCCATCAGGAGGGAGACCTACAATGAGCAGTTCTTC.

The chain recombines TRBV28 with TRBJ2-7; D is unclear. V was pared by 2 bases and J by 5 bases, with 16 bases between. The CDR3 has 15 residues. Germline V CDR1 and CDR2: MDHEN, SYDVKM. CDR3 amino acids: CASSLPNRPDDEQYF. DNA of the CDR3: TGTGCCAGCAGTTTACCTAACCGCCCGGACGACGAGCAGTACTTC. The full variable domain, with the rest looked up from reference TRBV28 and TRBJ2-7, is DVKVTQSSRYLVKRTGEKVFLECVQDMDHENMFWYRQDPGLGLRLIYFSYDVKMKEKGDIPEGYSVSREKKERFSLILESASTNQTSMYLCASSLPNRPDDEQYFGPGTRLTVT.

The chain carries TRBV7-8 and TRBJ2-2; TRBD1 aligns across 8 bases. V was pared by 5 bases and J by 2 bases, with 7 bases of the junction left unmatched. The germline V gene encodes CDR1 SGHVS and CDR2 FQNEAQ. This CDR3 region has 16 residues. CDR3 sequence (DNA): TGTGCCAGCAGCGCTCCGGGACAGGCCAACACCGGGGAGCTGTTTTTT. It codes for CASSAPGQANTGELFF.

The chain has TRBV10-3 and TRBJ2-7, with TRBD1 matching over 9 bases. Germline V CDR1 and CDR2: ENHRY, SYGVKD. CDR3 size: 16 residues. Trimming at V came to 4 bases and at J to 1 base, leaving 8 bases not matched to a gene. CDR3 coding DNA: TGTGCCATCAGTGCCAAACAGGGGGCAGGGTCCTACGAGCAGTACTTC. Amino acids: CAISAKQGAGSYEQYF.

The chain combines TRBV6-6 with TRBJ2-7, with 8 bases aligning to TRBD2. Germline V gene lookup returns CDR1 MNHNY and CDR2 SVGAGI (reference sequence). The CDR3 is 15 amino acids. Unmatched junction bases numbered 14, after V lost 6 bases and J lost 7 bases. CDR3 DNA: TGTGCCAGCAGAATAGACGGGACGGGAGGGGAAGAGCAGTACTTC. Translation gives CASRIDGTGGEEQYF.

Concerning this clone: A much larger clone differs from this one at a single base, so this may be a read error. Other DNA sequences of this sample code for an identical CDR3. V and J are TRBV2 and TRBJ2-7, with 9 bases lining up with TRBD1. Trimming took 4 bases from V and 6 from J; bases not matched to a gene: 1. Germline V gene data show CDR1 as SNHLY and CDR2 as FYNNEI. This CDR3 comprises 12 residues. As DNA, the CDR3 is TGTGCCAGCAGTGTGGACAGGGGCGAGCAGTACTTC. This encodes CASSVDRGEQYF.

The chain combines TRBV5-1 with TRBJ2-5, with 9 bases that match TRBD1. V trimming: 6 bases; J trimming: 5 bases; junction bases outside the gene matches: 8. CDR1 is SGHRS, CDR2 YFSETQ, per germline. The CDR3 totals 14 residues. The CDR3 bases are TGCGCCAGCACCAGGTGGGACAGGGATGAGACCCAGTACTTC. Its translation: CASTRWDRDETQYF.

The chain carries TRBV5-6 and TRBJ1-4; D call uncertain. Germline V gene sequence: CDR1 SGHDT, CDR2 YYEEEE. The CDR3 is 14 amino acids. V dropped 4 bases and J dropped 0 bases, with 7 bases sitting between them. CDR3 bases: TGTGCCAGCAGCCTAACTTCAACTAATGAAAAACTGTTTTTT. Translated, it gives CASSLTSTNEKLFF.

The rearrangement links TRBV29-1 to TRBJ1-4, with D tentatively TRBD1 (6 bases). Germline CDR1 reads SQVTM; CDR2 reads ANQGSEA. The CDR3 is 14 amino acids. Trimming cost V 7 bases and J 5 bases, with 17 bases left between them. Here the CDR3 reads CSAGDTGTNEKLFF. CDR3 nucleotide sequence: TGCAGCGCCGGCGACACAGGGACCAATGAAAAACTGTTTTTT. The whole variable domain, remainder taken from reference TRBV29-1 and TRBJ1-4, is SAVISQKPSRDICQRGTSLTIQCQVDSQVTMMFWYRQQPGQSLTLIATANQGSEATYESGFVIDKFPISRPNLTFSTLTVSNMSPEDSSIYLCSAGDTGTNEKLFFGSGTQLSVL.

The chain's CDR3 is CASSLVGEFPDTQYF. For the CDR3, the DNA is TGTGCCAGCAGCTTGGTTGGTGAGTTCCCAGATACGCAGTATTTT. The J gene is TRBJ2-3, the V gene TRBV5-6; D is uncertain. Trimming took off 0 bases at V and 4 bases at J, with 12 bases between the two ends. CDR1 and CDR2 from the germline V gene are SGHDT and YYEEEE. The CDR3 has 15 amino acids.

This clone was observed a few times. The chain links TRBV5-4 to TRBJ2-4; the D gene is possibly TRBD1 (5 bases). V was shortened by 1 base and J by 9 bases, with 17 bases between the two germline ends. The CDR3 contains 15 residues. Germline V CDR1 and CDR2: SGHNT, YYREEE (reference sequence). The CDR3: CASSLPGDAQGIQYF. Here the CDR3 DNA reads TGTGCCAGCAGCTTGCCCGGTGACGCCCAGGGCATTCAGTACTTC.

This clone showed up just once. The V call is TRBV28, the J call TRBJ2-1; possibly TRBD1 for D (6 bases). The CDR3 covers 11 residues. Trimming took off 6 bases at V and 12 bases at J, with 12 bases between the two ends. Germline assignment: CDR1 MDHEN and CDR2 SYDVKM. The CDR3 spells CASRLAGVQFF. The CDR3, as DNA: TGTGCCAGCAGGCTCGCAGGGGTGCAGTTCTTC.

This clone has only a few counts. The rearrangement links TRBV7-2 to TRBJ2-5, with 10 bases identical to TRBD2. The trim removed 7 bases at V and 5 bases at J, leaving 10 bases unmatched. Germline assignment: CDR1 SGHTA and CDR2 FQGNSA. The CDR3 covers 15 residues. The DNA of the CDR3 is TGTGCCAGCACTTATTCTAGCGGGAGTGTGGAGACCCAGTACTTC. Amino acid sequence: CASTYSSGSVETQYF.

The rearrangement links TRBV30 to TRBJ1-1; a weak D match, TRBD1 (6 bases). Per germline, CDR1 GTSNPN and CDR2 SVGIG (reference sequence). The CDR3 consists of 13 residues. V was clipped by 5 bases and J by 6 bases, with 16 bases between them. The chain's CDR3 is CAWYRVQGAEAFF. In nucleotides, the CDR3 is TGTGCCTGGTACAGGGTCCAGGGCGCTGAAGCTTTCTTT.

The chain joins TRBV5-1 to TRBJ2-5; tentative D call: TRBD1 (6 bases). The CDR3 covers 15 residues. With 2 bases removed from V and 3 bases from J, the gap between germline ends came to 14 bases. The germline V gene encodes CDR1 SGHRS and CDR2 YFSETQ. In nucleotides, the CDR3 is TGCGCCAGCAGCTTAGGACAGTTCGGGGAAGAGACCCAGTACTTC. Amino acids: CASSLGQFGEETQYF.

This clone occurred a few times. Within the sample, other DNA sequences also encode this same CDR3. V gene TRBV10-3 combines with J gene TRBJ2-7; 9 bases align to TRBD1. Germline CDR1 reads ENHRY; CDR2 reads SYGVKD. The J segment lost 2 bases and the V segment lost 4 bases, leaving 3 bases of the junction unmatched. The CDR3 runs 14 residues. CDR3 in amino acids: CAISGGTGPYEQYF. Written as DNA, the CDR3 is TGTGCCATCAGTGGAGGGACAGGGCCCTACGAGCAGTACTTC.

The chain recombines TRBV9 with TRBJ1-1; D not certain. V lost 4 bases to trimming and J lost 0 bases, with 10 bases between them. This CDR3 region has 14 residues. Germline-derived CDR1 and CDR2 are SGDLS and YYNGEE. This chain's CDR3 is CASSSQIMNTEAFF. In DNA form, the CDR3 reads TGTGCCAGCAGCTCCCAAATCATGAACACTGAAGCTTTCTTT. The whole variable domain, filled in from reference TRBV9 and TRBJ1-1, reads DSGVTQTPKHLITATGQRVTLRCSPRSGDLSVYWYQQSLDQGLQFLIQYYNGEERAKGNILERFSAQQFPDLHSELNLSSLELGDSALYFCASSSQIMNTEAFFGQGTRLTVV.

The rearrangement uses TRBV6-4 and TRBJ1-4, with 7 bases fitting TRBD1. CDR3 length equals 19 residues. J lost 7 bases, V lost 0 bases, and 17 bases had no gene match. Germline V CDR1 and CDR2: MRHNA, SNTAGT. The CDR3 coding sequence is TGTGCCAGCAGTGACTCATACTTACGCCGACAGGGAGAGGGTGAAAAACTGTTTTTT. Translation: CASSDSYLRRQGEGEKLFF.

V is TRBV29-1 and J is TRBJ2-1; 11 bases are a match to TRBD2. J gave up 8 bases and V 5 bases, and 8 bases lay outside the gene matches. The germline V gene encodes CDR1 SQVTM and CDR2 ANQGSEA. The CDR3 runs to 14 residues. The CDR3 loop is CSVRSGLADDEQFF. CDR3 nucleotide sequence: TGCAGCGTTCGATCGGGACTAGCGGACGATGAGCAGTTCTTC.

CDR3 protein: CASSLIGLAGSRNEQFF. The CDR3, as DNA: TGTGCCAGCAGCTTAATCGGCCTAGCGGGTTCCCGGAATGAGCAGTTCTTC. The chain links TRBV7-9 to TRBJ2-1; TRBD2 agrees at 8 bases. Germline-derived CDR1 and CDR2 are SEHNR and FQNEAQ (reference sequence). V shed 2 bases, J shed 7 bases, and the junction held 13 bases outside the gene matches. The CDR3 spans 17 residues.

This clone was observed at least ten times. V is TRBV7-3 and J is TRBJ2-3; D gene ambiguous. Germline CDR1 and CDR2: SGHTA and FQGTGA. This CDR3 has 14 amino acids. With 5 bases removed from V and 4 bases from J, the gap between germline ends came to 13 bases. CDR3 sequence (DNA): TGTGCCAGCAGCCGCCGTGCGTCCGCAGATACGCAGTATTTT. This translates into CASSRRASADTQYF. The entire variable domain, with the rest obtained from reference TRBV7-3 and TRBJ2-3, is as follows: GAGVSQTPSNKVTEKGKYVELRCDPISGHTALYWYRQSLGQGPEFLIYFQGTGAADDSGLPNDRFFAVRPEGSVSTLKIQRTERGDSAVYLCASSRRASADTQYFGPGTRLTVL.

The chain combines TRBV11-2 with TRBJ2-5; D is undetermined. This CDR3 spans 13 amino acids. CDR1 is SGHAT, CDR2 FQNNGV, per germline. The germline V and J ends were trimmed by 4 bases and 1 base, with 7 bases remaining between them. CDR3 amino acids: CASSSDTQETQYF. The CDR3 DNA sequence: TGTGCCAGCAGCTCAGACACCCAAGAGACCCAGTACTTC.

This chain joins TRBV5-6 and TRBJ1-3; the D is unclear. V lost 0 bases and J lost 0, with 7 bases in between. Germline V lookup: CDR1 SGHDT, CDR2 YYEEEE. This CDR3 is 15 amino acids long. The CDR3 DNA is TGTGCCAGCAGCTTGGCCCTCAACTCTGGAAACACCATATATTTT. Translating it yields CASSLALNSGNTIYF. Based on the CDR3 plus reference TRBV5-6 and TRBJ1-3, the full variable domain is DAGVTQSPTHLIKTRGQQVTLRCSPKSGHDTVSWYQQALGQGPQFIFQYYEEEERQRGNFPDRFSGHQFPNYSSELNVNALLLGDSALYLCASSLALNSGNTIYFGEGSWLTVV.